Each of the 3 T cell receptor beta chains below was sequenced from the same sample in a study of T cell repertoires in cytomegalovirus infection. Their cognate antigens are unknown. From the reads, TCRdb called clonotypes with MiXCR, one entry per CDR3 protein. The sample holds about 470,000 distinct CDR3 sequences, 40% to 50% seen once. The sample in question was cultured PBMCs, obtained from culture after CMV antigen stimulation. Source of these receptors: a human donor in good health (CMV status not recorded). Some clones in this sample may be carry-over from other donors' samples.

The J gene is TRBJ1-4, the V gene TRBV7-2; D is uncertain. CDR1 is SGHTA, CDR2 FQGNSA, per germline. Trimming took 5 bases from V and 0 from J, leaving 7 bases between them. The CDR3 extends over 14 amino acids. The CDR3 DNA reads TGTGCCAGCAGCCGAGTTGCAACTAATGAAAAACTGTTTTTT. Translated: CASSRVATNEKLFF. The whole variable domain, remainder taken from reference TRBV7-2 and TRBJ1-4, is GAGVSQSPSNKVTEKGKDVELRCDPISGHTALYWYRQSLGQGLEFLIYFQGNSAPDKSGLPSDRFSAERTGGSVSTLTIQRTQQEDSAVYLCASSRVATNEKLFFGSGTQLSVL.

This clonotype showed up many times. The chain links TRBV7-2 to TRBJ1-1; D possibly corresponds to TRBD1 (6 bases). The CDR3 contains 14 residues. Germline CDR1 is SGHTA and CDR2 is FQGNSA. V gave up 5 bases and J gave up 3 bases, with 13 bases separating them. The CDR3 bases are TGTGCCAGCAGCCTAGTTCACAGGGACACTGAAGCTTTCTTT. Amino acids: CASSLVHRDTEAFF.

The chain carries TRBV7-9 and TRBJ2-2; the match to TRBD2 covers 7 bases. CDR1 and CDR2 from the germline V gene are SEHNR and FQNEAQ (reference sequence). V dropped 5 bases and J dropped 3; count of bases not matched to a gene: 9. The CDR3 is made up of 16 amino acids. CDR3 in DNA: TGTGCCAGCAGCCTCGCGTTGGGGAGGGACACCGGGGAGCTGTTTTTT. Translation gives CASSLALGRDTGELFF.